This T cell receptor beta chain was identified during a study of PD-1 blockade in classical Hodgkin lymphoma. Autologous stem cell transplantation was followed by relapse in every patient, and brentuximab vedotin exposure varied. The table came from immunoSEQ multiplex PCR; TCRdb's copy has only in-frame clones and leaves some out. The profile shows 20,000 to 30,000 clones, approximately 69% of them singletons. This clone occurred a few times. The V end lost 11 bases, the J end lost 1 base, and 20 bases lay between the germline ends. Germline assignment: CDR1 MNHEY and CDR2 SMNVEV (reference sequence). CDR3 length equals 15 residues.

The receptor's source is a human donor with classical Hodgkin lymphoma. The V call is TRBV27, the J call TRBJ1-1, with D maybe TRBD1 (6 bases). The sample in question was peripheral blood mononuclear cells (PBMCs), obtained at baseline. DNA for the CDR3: TGTGCCGCGGGGACGTATCCGGGACAGAACACTGAAGCTTTCTTT. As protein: CAAGTYPGQNTEAFF.